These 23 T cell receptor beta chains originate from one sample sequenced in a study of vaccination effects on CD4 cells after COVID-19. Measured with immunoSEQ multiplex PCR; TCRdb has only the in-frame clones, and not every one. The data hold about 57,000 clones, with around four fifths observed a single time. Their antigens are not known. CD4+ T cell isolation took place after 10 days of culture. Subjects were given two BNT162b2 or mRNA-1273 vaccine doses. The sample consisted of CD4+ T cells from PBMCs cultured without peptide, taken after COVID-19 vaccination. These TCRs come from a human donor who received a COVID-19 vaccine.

CDR3 in DNA: TGTGCCAGCAGCCCACAGGACACTGAAGCTTTCTTT. It is translated as CASSPQDTEAFF. V gene TRBV7-9 combines with J gene TRBJ1-1; possible D gene TRBD1, 5 bases. Germline V lookup: CDR1 SEHNR, CDR2 FQNEAQ (reference sequence). With 5 bases removed from V and 3 bases from J, the gap between germline ends came to 7 bases. The CDR3 runs 12 residues. The whole variable domain, filled in from reference TRBV7-9 and TRBJ1-1, reads DTGVSQNPRHKITKRGQNVTFRCDPISEHNRLYWYRQTLGQGPEFLTYFQNEAQLEKSRLLSDRFSAERPKGSFSTLEIQRTEQGDSAMYLCASSPQDTEAFFGQGTRLTVV.

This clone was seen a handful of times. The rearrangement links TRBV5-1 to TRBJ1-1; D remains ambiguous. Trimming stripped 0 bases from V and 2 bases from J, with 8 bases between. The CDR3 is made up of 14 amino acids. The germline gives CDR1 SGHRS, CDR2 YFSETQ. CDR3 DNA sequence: TGCGCCAGCAGCTTGGACGGTTTTAACACTGAAGCTTTCTTT. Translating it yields CASSLDGFNTEAFF.

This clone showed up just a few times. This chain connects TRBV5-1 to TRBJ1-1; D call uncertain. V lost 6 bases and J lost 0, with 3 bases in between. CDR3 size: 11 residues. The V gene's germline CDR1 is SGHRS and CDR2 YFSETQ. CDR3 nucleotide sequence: TGCGCCAGCAAAGTGAACACTGAAGCTTTCTTT. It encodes CASKVNTEAFF.

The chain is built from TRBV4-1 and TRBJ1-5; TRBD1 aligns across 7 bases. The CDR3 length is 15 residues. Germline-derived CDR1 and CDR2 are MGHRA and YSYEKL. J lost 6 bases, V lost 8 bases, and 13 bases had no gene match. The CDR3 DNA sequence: TGCGCCAGCGCCGCCGTAGACAGGGCAGGTCAGCCCCAGCATTTT. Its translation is CASAAVDRAGQPQHF.

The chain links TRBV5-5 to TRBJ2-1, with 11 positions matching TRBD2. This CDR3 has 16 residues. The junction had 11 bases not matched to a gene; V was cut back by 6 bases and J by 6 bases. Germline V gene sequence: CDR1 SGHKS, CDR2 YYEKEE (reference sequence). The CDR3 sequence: CASNLPLAGVRNEQFF. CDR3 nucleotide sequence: TGTGCCAGCAACCTCCCACTAGCGGGAGTCCGCAATGAGCAGTTCTTC.

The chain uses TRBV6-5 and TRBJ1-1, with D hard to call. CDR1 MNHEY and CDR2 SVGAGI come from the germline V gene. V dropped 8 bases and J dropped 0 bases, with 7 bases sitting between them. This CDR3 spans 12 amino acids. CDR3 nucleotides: TGTGCCAGCGGAGTTATGAACACTGAAGCTTTCTTT. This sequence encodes CASGVMNTEAFF.

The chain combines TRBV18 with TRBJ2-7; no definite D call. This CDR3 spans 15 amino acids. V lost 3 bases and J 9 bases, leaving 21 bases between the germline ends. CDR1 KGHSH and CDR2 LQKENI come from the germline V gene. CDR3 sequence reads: CASSPRTEDSSRQYF. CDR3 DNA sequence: TGTGCCAGCTCACCCAGGACGGAAGACTCCTCGCGGCAGTACTTC.

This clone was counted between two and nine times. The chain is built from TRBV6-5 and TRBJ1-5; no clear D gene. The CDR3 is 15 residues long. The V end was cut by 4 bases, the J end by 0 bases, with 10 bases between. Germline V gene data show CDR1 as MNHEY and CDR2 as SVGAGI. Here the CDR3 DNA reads TGTGCCAGCAGTTCCAACCTCTATAGCAATCAGCCCCAGCATTTT. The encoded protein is CASSSNLYSNQPQHF.

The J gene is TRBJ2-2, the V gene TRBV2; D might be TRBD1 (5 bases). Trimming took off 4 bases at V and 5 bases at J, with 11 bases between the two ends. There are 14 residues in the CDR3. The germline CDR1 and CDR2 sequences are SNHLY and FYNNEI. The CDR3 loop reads CASSVAGLTGELFF. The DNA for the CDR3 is TGTGCCAGCAGTGTCGCAGGGTTGACCGGGGAGCTGTTTTTT.

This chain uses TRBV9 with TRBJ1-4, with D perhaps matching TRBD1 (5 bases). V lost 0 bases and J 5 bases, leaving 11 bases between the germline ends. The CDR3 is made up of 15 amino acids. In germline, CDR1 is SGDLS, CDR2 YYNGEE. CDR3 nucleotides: TGTGCCAGCAGCGTAGGGTGGTCAGGGAATGAAAAACTGTTTTTT. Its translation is CASSVGWSGNEKLFF.

DNA for the CDR3: TGTGCCAGCAGGTTTGAGGGCCCTAATGAAAAACTGTTTTTT. Its protein product is CASRFEGPNEKLFF. This sequence joins TRBV6-5 and TRBJ1-4; D is uncertain. V lost 6 bases and J 3 bases, leaving 11 bases between the germline ends. The germline V gene encodes CDR1 MNHEY and CDR2 SVGAGI. The CDR3 totals 14 residues.

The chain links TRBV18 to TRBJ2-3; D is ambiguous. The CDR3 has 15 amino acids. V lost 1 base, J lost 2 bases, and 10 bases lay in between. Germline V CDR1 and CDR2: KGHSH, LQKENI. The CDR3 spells CASSPRAGPTDTQYF. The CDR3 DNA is TGTGCCAGCTCACCACGTGCAGGACCCACAGATACGCAGTATTTT.

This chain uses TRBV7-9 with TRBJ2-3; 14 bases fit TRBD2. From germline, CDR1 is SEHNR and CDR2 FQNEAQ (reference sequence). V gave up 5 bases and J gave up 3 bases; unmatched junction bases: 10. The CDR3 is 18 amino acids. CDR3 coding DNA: TGTGCCAGCAGCCCTAAGAAGACTAGCGGGAGGGAGACAGATACGCAGTATTTT. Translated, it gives CASSPKKTSGRETDTQYF.

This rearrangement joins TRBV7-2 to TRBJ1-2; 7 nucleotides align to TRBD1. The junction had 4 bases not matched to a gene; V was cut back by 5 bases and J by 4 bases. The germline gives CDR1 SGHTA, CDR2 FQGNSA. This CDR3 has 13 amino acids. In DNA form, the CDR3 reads TGTGCCAGCAGCCGGGACAGCACCTATGGCTACACCTTC. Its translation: CASSRDSTYGYTF.

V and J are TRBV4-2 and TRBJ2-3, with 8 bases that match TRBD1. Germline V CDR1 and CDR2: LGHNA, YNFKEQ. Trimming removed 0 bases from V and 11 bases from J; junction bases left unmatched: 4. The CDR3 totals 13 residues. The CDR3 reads CASSQDYGTGQYF. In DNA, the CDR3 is TGTGCCAGCAGCCAAGATTATGGGACAGGGCAGTATTTT.

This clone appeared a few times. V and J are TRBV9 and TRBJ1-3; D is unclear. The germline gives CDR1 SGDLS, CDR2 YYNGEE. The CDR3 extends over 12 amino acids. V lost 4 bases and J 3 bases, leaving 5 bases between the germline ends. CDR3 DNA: TGTGCCAGCAGCCTGGGTGGAAACACCATATATTTT. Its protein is CASSLGGNTIYF. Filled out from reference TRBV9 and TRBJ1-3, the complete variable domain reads DSGVTQTPKHLITATGQRVTLRCSPRSGDLSVYWYQQSLDQGLQFLIQYYNGEERAKGNILERFSAQQFPDLHSELNLSSLELGDSALYFCASSLGGNTIYFGEGSWLTVV.

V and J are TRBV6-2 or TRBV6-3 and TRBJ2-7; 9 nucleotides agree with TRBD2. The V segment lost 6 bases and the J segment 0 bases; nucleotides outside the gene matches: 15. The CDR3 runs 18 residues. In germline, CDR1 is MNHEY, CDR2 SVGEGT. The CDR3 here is CASSLPQGGLAGSYEQYF. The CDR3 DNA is TGTGCCAGCAGCCTTCCGCAAGGGGGACTAGCAGGCTCCTACGAGCAGTACTTC.

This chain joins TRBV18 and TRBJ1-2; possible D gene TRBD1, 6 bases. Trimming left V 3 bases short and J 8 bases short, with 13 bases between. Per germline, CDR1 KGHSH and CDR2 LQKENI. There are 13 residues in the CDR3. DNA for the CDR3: TGTGCCAGCTCACCTCCCGGGGGGGGCGGCTACACCTTC. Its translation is CASSPPGGGGYTF.

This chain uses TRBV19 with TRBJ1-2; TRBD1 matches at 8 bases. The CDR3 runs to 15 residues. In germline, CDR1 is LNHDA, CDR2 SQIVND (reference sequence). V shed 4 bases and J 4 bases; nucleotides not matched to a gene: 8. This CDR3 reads CASSTGGTGGYGYTF. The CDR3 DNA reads TGTGCCAGTAGTACAGGGGGGACAGGTGGCTATGGCTACACCTTC.

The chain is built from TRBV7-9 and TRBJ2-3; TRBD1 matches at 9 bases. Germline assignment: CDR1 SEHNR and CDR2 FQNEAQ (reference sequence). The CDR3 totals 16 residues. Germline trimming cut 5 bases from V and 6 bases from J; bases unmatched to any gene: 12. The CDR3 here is CASSPNPGTGKDTQYF. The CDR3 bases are TGTGCCAGCAGCCCGAACCCTGGGACAGGGAAGGATACGCAGTATTTT.

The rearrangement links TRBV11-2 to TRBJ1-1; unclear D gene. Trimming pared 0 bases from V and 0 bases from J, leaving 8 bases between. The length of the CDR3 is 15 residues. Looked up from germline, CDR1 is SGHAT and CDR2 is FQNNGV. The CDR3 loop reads CASSLESGMNTEAFF. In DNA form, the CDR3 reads TGTGCCAGCAGCTTAGAGTCAGGTATGAACACTGAAGCTTTCTTT. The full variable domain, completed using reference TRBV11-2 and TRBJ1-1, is EAGVAQSPRYKIIEKRQSVAFWCNPISGHATLYWYQQILGQGPKLLIQFQNNGVVDDSQLPKDRFSAERLKGVDSTLKIQPAKLEDSAVYLCASSLESGMNTEAFFGQGTRLTVV.

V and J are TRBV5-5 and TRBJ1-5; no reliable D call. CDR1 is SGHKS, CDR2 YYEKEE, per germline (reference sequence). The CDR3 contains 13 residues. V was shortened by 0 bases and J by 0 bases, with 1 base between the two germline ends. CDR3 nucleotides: TGTGCCAGCAGCTTGGCTAGCAATCAGCCCCAGCATTTT. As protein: CASSLASNQPQHF.

DNA for the CDR3: TGTGCCAGCAGCTTAGAGGGAGGGTACGAGCAGTACTTC. This sequence encodes CASSLEGGYEQYF. The rearrangement uses TRBV11-2 and TRBJ2-7; 7 nucleotides agree with TRBD2. V lost 0 bases to trimming and J lost 4 bases; unmatched junction nucleotides: 0. The CDR3 spans 13 residues. Germline V gene lookup returns CDR1 SGHAT and CDR2 FQNNGV.